A single sample gave rise to the 8 T cell receptor beta chains below, sequenced in a study of T cells after yellow fever vaccination. Each CDR3 protein is one row after TCRdb ran MiXCR on the 5' RACE reads. The profile shows hundreds of thousands of distinct CDR3 sequences, around 10% of them singletons. The source material was CD4+ T cells sorted from PBMCs, sampled 5 days after the yellow fever booster vaccination. The receptors were sampled from a young man who received the YFV17D yellow fever vaccine.

This clonotype was counted only a few times. The V and J genes are TRBV7-3 and TRBJ2-7; 8 bases line up with TRBD2. The CDR3 totals 15 residues. Germline values: CDR1 SGHTA, CDR2 FQGTGA. The J segment lost 0 bases and the V segment lost 5 bases, leaving 6 bases of the junction unmatched. CDR3 DNA sequence: TGTGCCAGCAGCCCCCGCGGGGGGTCCTCCTACGAGCAGTACTTC. It is translated as CASSPRGGSSYEQYF.

The V call is TRBV20-1, the J call TRBJ2-3, with 7 bases aligning to TRBD2. CDR1 DFQATT and CDR2 SNEGSKA come from the germline V gene (reference sequence). CDR3 length: 14 residues. V trimming: 2 bases; J trimming: 2 bases; junction bases outside the gene matches: 4. The CDR3 bases are TGCAGTGCTAGATGGCGGGGGACCACAGATACGCAGTATTTT. Its protein product is CSARWRGTTDTQYF.

This clonotype was counted between two and nine times. The chain couples TRBV10-3 to TRBJ1-2; 9 nucleotides align to TRBD1. Germline V gene data show CDR1 as ENHRY and CDR2 as SYGVKD. Trimming cost V 5 bases and J 8 bases; bases outside gene matches: 6. There are 13 residues in the CDR3. CDR3 residues: CAISLTGGEGYTF. Written as DNA, the CDR3 is TGTGCCATCAGTTTAACAGGGGGCGAGGGCTACACCTTC.

J is TRBJ2-5 and V is TRBV28; either TRBD1 or TRBD2 may supply D (6 bases each). The germline gives CDR1 MDHEN, CDR2 SYDVKM. This CDR3 has 13 residues. V was clipped by 7 bases and J by 5 bases, with 14 bases between them. This CDR3 reads CASTEGGVETQYF. The CDR3 nucleotides are TGTGCCAGCACCGAGGGGGGTGTGGAGACCCAGTACTTC.

In its sample, this clonotype was seen a few times. This sequence joins TRBV9 and TRBJ1-6, with D unclear. The V gene lost 5 bases and the J gene lost 2 bases, with 8 bases spanning the gap. The CDR3 is made up of 14 amino acids. Germline V gene sequence: CDR1 SGDLS, CDR2 YYNGEE. The CDR3 nucleotides are TGTGCCAGCAGTAAGGACCCCTATAATTCACCCCTCCACTTT. It specifies CASSKDPYNSPLHF.

The chain links TRBV25-1 to TRBJ1-2; weak D call: TRBD1 (6 bases). Trimming took off 4 bases at V and 3 bases at J, with 12 bases between the two ends. Per germline, CDR1 MGHDK and CDR2 SYGVNS. The CDR3 is 14 residues long. CDR3 nucleotide sequence: TGTGCCAGCAGTGGGGGACAAGAATACTATGGCTACACCTTC. The encoded protein is CASSGGQEYYGYTF.

This clonotype was seen many times. The chain has TRBV5-1 and TRBJ2-3, with 11 nucleotides matching TRBD2. Germline V lookup: CDR1 SGHRS, CDR2 YFSETQ. V shed 2 bases and J 6 bases; nucleotides not matched to a gene: 5. The CDR3 loop spans 15 amino acids. CDR3 bases: TGCGCCAGCAGCTTAACTAGCGGGAGCCTGGATACGCAGTATTTT. Translating it yields CASSLTSGSLDTQYF. Looking up the rest from reference TRBV5-1 and TRBJ2-3 gives the full variable domain: KAGVTQTPRYLIKTRGQQVTLSCSPISGHRSVSWYQQTPGQGLQFLFEYFSETQRNKGNFPGRFSGRQFSNSRSEMNVSTLELGDSALYLCASSLTSGSLDTQYFGPGTRLTVL.

This clonotype turned up a few times. The genes are TRBV5-1 and TRBJ1-2; no firm D call. There are 13 residues in the CDR3. The V and J ends lost 4 bases and 8 bases respectively, with 15 bases between them. CDR1 and CDR2 (germline): SGHRS, YFSETQ. The CDR3 protein is CASSETANRGYTF. CDR3 nucleotide sequence: TGCGCCAGCAGCGAGACCGCAAACCGGGGCTACACCTTC.